This TCR beta chain stems from a study of cytomegalovirus exposure and HLA in healthy donors. With 60 Vbeta and 13 Jbeta primers, the PCR was carried out. The data were produced by immunoSEQ multiplex PCR, yet TCRdb's version contains in-frame clones alone and is incomplete. The sample includes under 150,000 clones. The CDR3 length is 15 residues. The V gene end was trimmed by 4 bases and the J gene end by 5 bases; junction bases not matched to a gene: 7. The germline V gene encodes CDR1 MNHNS and CDR2 SASEGT. Findings and caveats of the study: HLA restriction was apparent for most CMV-associated TCR beta chains in a later analysis. Exclusion as indistinguishable affected some V segments, including TRBV6-2 and TRBV6-3.

Notes on this clone: What it binds is not known.

Although they were nominally healthy when sampled, donors likely had unrecorded immune exposures. Sequenced: PBMCs. The V call is TRBV6-1, the J call TRBJ2-7; 11 nucleotides line up with TRBD2. The clonotype originates from a man aged 35 to 55 in good health and CMV-seronegative. DNA for the CDR3: TGTGCCAGCAGTGGCCAGACTAGCGGGGTTAACGAGCAGTACTTC. Its translation: CASSGQTSGVNEQYF.